This T cell receptor (beta chain) was captured in a study of cytomegalovirus exposure and HLA in healthy donors. The CDR3 totals 20 residues. Germline CDR1 and CDR2: MDHEN and SYDVKM. Trimming took 7 bases from V and 2 from J; bases not matched to a gene: 17. Vbeta (60) and Jbeta (13) primers were used in the PCR. The data were produced by immunoSEQ multiplex PCR, yet TCRdb's version contains in-frame clones alone and is incomplete. The data hold 120,000 or so clones, with 70% to 90% observed a single time. This sequence joins TRBV28 and TRBJ2-5; 15 bases agree with TRBD2. Source material: PBMCs. The origin of this receptor is a middle-aged man in good health and CMV-seronegative. The chain's CDR3 is CASTVYRTSGRGAAQETQYF. CDR3 DNA: TGTGCCAGCACCGTTTATCGGACTAGCGGGAGGGGGGCGGCACAAGAGACCCAGTACTTC.